This T cell receptor (beta chain) was identified in a study of early T cells in non-severe SARS-CoV-2 infection. This clonotype was seen ten or more times. Germline assignment: CDR1 MDHEN and CDR2 SYDVKM. Trimming at V came to 6 bases and at J to 10 bases, leaving 6 bases not matched to a gene. The CDR3 runs to 14 residues. MiXCR, applied by TCRdb to the 5' RACE reads, yields one record per CDR3 protein. The data contain around 65,000 distinct CDR3 sequences, around 12% of them singletons. The source is an adult who was a healthcare worker with PCR-confirmed SARS-CoV-2 infection or an uninfected control (not recorded which). The V gene is TRBV28, the J gene TRBJ2-1; 13 nucleotides match TRBD2. This sample comprised whole blood, obtained at baseline. The chain's CDR3 is CASRRTSGSPEQFF. The CDR3 DNA sequence: TGTGCCAGCAGGCGGACTAGCGGGAGTCCCGAGCAGTTCTTC.